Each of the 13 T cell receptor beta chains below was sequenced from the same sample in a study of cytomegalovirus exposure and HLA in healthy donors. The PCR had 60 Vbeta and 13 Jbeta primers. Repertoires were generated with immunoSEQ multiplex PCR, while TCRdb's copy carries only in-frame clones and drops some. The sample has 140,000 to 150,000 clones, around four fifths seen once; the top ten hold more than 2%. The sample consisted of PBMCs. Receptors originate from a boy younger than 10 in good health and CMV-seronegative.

The CDR3 is CASSLLGQEITGELFF. The CDR3 nucleotides read TGCGCCAGCAGCTTGTTGGGACAGGAGATTACCGGGGAGCTGTTTTTT. The chain couples TRBV5-1 to TRBJ2-2; 8 positions agree with TRBD1. There are 16 residues in the CDR3. The V and J ends lost 1 base and 5 bases, in that order; junction bases with no gene match: 7. Germline V gives CDR1 SGHRS, CDR2 YFSETQ.

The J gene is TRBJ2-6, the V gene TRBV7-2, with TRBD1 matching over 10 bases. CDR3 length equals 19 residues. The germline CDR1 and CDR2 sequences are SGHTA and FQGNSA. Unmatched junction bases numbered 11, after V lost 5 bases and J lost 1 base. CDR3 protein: CASSKLATGGASGANVLTF. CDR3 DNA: TGTGCCAGCAGCAAGCTGGCGACAGGGGGCGCGTCTGGGGCCAACGTCCTGACTTTC.

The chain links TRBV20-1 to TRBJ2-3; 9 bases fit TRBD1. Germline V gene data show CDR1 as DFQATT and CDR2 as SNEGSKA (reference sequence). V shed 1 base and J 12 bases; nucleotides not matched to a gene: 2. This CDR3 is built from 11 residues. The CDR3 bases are TGCAGTGCTAGAGGGACAGGGGATCAGTATTTT. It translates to CSARGTGDQYF.

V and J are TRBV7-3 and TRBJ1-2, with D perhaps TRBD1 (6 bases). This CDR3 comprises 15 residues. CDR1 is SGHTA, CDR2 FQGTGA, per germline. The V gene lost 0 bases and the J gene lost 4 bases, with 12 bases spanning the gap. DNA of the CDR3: TGTGCCAGCAGCTTAACGGGGGGGCCCGGCTATGGCTACACCTTC. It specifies CASSLTGGPGYGYTF.

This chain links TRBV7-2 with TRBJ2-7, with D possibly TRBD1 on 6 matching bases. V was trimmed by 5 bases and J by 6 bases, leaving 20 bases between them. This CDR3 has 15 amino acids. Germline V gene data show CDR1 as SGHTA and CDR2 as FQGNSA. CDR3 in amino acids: CASSLGSRGRAEQYF. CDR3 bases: TGTGCCAGCAGCCTGGGGTCCAGGGGAAGGGCCGAGCAGTACTTC.

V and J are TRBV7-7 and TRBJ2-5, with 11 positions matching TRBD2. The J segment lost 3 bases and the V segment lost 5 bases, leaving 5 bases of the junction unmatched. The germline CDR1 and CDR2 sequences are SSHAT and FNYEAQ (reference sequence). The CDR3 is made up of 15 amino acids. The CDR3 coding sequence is TGTGCCAGCAGCCAGGGGGGACTAGCGGAAGAGACCCAGTACTTC. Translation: CASSQGGLAEETQYF.

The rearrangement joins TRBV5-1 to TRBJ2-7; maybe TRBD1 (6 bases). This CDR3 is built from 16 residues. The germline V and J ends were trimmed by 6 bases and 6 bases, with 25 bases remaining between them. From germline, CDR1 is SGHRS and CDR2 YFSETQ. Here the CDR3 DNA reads TGCGCCAGCAAGCAGGGGTTGCAAGGACCGGCGGGCGAGCAGTACTTC. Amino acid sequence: CASKQGLQGPAGEQYF.

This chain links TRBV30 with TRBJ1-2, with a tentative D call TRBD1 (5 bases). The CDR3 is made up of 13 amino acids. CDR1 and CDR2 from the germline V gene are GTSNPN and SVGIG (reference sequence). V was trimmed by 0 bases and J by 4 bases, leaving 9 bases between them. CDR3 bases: TGTGCCTGGAGTGTAGGGGAAACCTATGGCTACACCTTC. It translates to CAWSVGETYGYTF.

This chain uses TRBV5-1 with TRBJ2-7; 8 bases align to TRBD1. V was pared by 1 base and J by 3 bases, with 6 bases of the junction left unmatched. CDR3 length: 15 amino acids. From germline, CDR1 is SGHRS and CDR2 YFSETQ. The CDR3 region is CASSLSGTGNYEQYF. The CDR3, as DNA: TGCGCCAGCAGCTTGTCCGGGACAGGTAACTACGAGCAGTACTTC. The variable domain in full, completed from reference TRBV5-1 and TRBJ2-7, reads KAGVTQTPRYLIKTRGQQVTLSCSPISGHRSVSWYQQTPGQGLQFLFEYFSETQRNKGNFPGRFSGRQFSNSRSEMNVSTLELGDSALYLCASSLSGTGNYEQYFGPGTRLTVT.

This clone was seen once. CDR3 in DNA: TGCGCCAGCAGCTTTGGAACAGGGGGCTTATCCCCCTACTTC. This codes for CASSFGTGGLSPYF. The V gene is TRBV5-1, the J gene TRBJ2-4; 9 bases line up with TRBD1. The V and J ends lost 2 bases and 16 bases, in that order; junction bases with no gene match: 13. This CDR3 has 14 residues. The germline gives CDR1 SGHRS, CDR2 YFSETQ.

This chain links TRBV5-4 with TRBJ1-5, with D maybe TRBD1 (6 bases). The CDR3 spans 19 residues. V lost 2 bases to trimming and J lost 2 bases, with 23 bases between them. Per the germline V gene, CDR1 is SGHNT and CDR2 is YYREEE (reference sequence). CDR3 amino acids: CASSFSQGRWTRGNQPQHF. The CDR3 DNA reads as TGTGCCAGCAGCTTTTCGCAGGGGCGCTGGACCCGGGGCAATCAGCCCCAGCATTTT.

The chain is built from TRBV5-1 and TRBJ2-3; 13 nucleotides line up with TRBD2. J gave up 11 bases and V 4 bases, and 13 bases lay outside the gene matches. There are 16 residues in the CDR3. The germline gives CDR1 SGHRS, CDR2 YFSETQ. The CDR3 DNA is TGCGCCAGCAGCCGTACTACTAGCGGGAGGGCCCTAGAGCAGTATTTT. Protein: CASSRTTSGRALEQYF.

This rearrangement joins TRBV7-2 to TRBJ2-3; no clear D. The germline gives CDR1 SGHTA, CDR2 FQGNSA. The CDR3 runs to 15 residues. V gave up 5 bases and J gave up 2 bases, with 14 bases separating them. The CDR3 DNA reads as TGTGCCAGCAGCCCTGACTCCTCAGACACAGATACGCAGTATTTT. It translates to CASSPDSSDTDTQYF.